The following is a TCR beta chain sequence with its context. The target antigen is unknown. The table came from immunoSEQ multiplex PCR; TCRdb's copy has only in-frame clones and leaves some out. Among 2 million to 2.5 million clones, 85% to 95% were seen once, and the ten largest hold about 1.8%. Cells designated naive CD8 were CD45RO-negative and were positively selected for CCR7, with terminally differentiated effector memory CD45RA+ cells excluded. The record originates from a study of shared clonotypes between healthy human individuals. The V end lost 2 bases, the J end lost 0 bases, and 16 bases lay between the germline ends. There are 17 residues in the CDR3. Germline V gene data show CDR1 as LGHNA and CDR2 as YNFKEQ. Study-level results: Sharing across four donors was seen in roughly 5% of naive CD4 clonotypes.

The source is a man aged 18 to 29 in good health. Some clones in this sample may be carry-over from other donors' samples. Specimen: naive CD8+ T cells from PBMCs. The V gene is TRBV4-2, the J gene TRBJ1-2; no clear D. The CDR3 here is CASSQPVITRTNYGYTF. The CDR3 DNA reads TGTGCCAGCAGCCAACCCGTGATTACGCGCACTAACTATGGCTACACCTTC.